This T cell receptor beta chain was sequenced in a study of cytomegalovirus exposure and HLA in healthy donors. General observations from the study: Analysis performed later showed TCR beta chains linked to HLA being more clonally expanded than equally common others. Later on, a genetic analysis was performed. It linked a missense variant in DCLRE1C with V- and J-gene trimming of TCR beta. Researchers reported from a later analysis that most CMV-associated TCR beta chains appeared HLA-restricted.

This CDR3 region has 14 residues. Per germline, CDR1 GTSNPN and CDR2 SVGIG (reference sequence). V lost 5 bases, J lost 7 bases, and 18 bases lay in between. Use of 60 Vbeta and 13 Jbeta primers characterized the PCR. TCRdb's copy holds only in-frame clones and misses some; the assay was immunoSEQ multiplex PCR. This sample yields 200,000 or so clones, of which approximately 81% are seen a single time; around 0.26% belongs to the top ten. In regard to this clone: Its antigen remains unidentified.

The sequencing sample was made of PBMCs. V usage is TRBV30 and J usage is TRBJ1-5; D may be TRBD1 (5 bases). This TCR was sampled from a boy aged 5-17 years in good health and CMV-seronegative. The CDR3 loop reads CAWGASYRKQPQHF. CDR3 in DNA: TGTGCCTGGGGCGCCTCTTACAGGAAACAGCCCCAGCATTTT.